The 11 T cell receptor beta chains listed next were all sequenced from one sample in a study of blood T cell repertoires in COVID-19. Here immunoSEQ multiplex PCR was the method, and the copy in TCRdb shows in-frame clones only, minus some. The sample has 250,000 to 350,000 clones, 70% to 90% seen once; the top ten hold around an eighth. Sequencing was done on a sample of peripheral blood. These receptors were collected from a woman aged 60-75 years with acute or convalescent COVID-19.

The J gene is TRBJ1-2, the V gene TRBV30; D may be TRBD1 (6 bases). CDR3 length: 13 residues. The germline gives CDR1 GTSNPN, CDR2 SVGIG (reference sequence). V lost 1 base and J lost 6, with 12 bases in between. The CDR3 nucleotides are TGTGCCTGGAGTGGAACAGGGTATGATGGCTACACCTTC. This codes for CAWSGTGYDGYTF.

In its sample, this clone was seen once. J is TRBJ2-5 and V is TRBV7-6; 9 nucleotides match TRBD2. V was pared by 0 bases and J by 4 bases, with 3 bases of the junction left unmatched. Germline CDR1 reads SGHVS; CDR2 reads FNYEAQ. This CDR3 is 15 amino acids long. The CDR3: CASSLAVAGAETQYF. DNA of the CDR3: TGTGCCAGCAGCTTAGCAGTAGCGGGGGCAGAGACCCAGTACTTC.

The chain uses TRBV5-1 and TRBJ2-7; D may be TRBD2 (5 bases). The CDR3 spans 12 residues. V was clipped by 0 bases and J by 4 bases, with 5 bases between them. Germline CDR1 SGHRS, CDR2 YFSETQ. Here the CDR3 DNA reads TGCGCCAGCAGCTTGGGGGAGTACGAGCAGTACTTC. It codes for CASSLGEYEQYF.

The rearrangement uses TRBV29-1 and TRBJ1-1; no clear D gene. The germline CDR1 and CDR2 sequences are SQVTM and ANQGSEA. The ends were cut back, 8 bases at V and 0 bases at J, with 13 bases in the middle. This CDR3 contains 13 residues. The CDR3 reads CSPRSGLNTEAFF. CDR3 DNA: TGCAGCCCCCGGTCAGGTTTGAACACTGAAGCTTTCTTT.

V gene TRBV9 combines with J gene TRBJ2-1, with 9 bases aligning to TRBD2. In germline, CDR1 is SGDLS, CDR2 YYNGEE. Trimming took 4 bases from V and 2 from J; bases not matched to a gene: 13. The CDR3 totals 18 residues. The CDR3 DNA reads TGTGCCAGCAGCCCCCACGTCCAGACTAGCGGAGCCTACAATGAGCAGTTCTTC. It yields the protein CASSPHVQTSGAYNEQFF.

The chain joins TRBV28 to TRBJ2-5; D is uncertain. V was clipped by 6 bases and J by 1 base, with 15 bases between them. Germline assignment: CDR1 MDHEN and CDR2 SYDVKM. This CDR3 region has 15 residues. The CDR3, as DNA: TGTGCCAGCAGGGGCTCGAACGGCGTCCAAGAGACCCAGTACTTC. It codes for CASRGSNGVQETQYF. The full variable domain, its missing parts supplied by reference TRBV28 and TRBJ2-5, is DVKVTQSSRYLVKRTGEKVFLECVQDMDHENMFWYRQDPGLGLRLIYFSYDVKMKEKGDIPEGYSVSREKKERFSLILESASTNQTSMYLCASRGSNGVQETQYFGPGTRLLVL.

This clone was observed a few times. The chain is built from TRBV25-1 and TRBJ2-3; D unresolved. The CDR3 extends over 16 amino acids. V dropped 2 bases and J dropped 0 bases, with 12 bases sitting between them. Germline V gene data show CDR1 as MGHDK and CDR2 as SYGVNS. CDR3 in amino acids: CASSELIARSTDTQYF. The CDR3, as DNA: TGTGCCAGCAGTGAACTCATAGCCCGAAGCACAGATACGCAGTATTTT.

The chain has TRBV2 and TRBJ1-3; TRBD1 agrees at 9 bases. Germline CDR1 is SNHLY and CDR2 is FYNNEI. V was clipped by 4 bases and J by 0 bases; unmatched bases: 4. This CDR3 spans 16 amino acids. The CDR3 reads CASSGGQGSSGNTIYF. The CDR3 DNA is TGTGCCAGCAGTGGAGGACAGGGGAGCTCTGGAAACACCATATATTTT.

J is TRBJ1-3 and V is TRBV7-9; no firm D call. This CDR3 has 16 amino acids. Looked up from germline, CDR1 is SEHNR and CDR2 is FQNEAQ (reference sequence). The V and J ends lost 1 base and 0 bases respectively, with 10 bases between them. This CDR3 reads CASSLVTRSSGNTIYF. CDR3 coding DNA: TGTGCCAGCAGCTTAGTAACCAGAAGCTCTGGAAACACCATATATTTT.

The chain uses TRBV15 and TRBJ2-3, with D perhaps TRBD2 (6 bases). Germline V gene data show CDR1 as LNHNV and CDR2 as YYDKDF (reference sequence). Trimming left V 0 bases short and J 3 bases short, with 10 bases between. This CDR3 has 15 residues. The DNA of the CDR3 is TGTGCCACCAGCAGAGAGGCCAGCGGGACAGATACGCAGTATTTT. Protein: CATSREASGTDTQYF.

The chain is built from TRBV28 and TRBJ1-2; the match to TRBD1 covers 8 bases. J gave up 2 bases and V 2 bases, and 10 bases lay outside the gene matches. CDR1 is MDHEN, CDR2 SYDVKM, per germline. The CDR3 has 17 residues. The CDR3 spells CASSLSAGAGGNYGYTF. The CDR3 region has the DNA TGTGCCAGCAGTTTAAGTGCAGGGGCAGGGGGCAACTATGGCTACACCTTC.